The 17 T cell receptor beta chains presented below share a single source sample, sequenced in a study of blood T cell repertoires in COVID-19. Libraries were prepared by immunoSEQ multiplex PCR; TCRdb keeps only in-frame clonotypes and omits some of them. The data show 150,000 to 200,000 clones, with about 88% seen just once and roughly 20% held by the top ten. The specimen sequenced was peripheral blood. The origin of the receptors is a woman of 80 years or more with acute or convalescent COVID-19.

This clone was counted only a few times. V usage is TRBV30 and J usage is TRBJ1-2, with TRBD1 as a possible D gene (5 bases). Germline CDR1 reads GTSNPN; CDR2 reads SVGIG (reference sequence). V lost 0 bases to trimming and J lost 11 bases, with 10 bases between them. This CDR3 is built from 11 residues. CDR3 sequence (DNA): TGTGCCTGGAGTGTAGGGGTCAGGTACACCTTC. Translated: CAWSVGVRYTF.

For the CDR3, the DNA is TGCGCCAGCAGCCAAGGGCTAGCGGGAGTTGGAACAGATACGCAGTATTTT. Protein sequence: CASSQGLAGVGTDTQYF. The V and J genes are TRBV4-1 and TRBJ2-3, with 10 bases aligning to TRBD2. Trimming cost V 1 base and J 3 bases; bases outside gene matches: 7. Germline CDR1 MGHRA, CDR2 YSYEKL. The length of the CDR3 is 17 residues.

The chain joins TRBV6-2 or TRBV6-3 to TRBJ1-1; D gene ambiguous. The ends were cut back, 4 bases at V and 3 bases at J, with 6 bases in the middle. Germline CDR1 MNHEY, CDR2 SVGEGT. There are 12 residues in the CDR3. The CDR3 is CASSWRDTEAFF. CDR3 DNA sequence: TGTGCCAGCAGTTGGCGGGACACTGAAGCTTTCTTT.

The V and J genes are TRBV5-8 and TRBJ1-2; 9 bases align to TRBD1. The junction had 4 bases not matched to a gene; V was cut back by 7 bases and J by 3 bases. Per germline, CDR1 SGHTS and CDR2 YDEGEE. The CDR3 is 13 residues long. This CDR3 is CASGQGLYYGYTF. The CDR3, as DNA: TGTGCCAGCGGACAGGGGCTGTACTATGGCTACACCTTC.

This chain uses TRBV7-9 with TRBJ2-7; D possibly corresponds to TRBD2 (7 bases). V lost 2 bases and J 5 bases, leaving 19 bases between the germline ends. The V gene's germline CDR1 is SEHNR and CDR2 FQNEAQ (reference sequence). The CDR3 consists of 16 residues. The CDR3 spells CASSLSQGRGANEQYF. In nucleotides, the CDR3 is TGTGCCAGCAGCTTAAGCCAGGGACGGGGGGCCAACGAGCAGTACTTC.

DNA of the CDR3: TGTGCCAGCAGTCCTTCAGGGACAGGGACAACTGAAAAACTGTTTTTT. Translation gives CASSPSGTGTTEKLFF. The V and J genes are TRBV7-9 and TRBJ1-4, with 9 positions matching TRBD1. This CDR3 has 16 residues. From germline, CDR1 is SEHNR and CDR2 FQNEAQ (reference sequence). J gave up 7 bases and V 6 bases, and 12 bases lay outside the gene matches.

This chain uses TRBV2 with TRBJ1-3, with a weak D call TRBD1 (5 bases). V was cut by 6 bases and J by 1 base, with 10 bases left in between. CDR3 length: 14 amino acids. The germline gives CDR1 SNHLY, CDR2 FYNNEI. Here the CDR3 DNA reads TGTGCCAGCAGCGCAGGGAGGTCTGGAAACACCATATATTTT. Encoded protein: CASSAGRSGNTIYF.

This clone has a handful of counts. V gene TRBV19 combines with J gene TRBJ1-1; no definite D call. Trimming pared 3 bases from V and 0 bases from J, leaving 8 bases between. The CDR3 sequence is 14 residues long. Germline assignment: CDR1 LNHDA and CDR2 SQIVND (reference sequence). CDR3 loop: CASSMGLMNTEAFF. DNA of the CDR3: TGTGCCAGTAGTATGGGCCTGATGAACACTGAAGCTTTCTTT.

This clone was counted a few times. V and J are TRBV19 and TRBJ2-2; 8 bases match TRBD2. Germline V gives CDR1 LNHDA, CDR2 SQIVND (reference sequence). The CDR3 totals 16 residues. The V segment lost 5 bases and the J segment 1 base; nucleotides outside the gene matches: 6. The DNA of the CDR3 is TGTGCCAGTAGTTCCCTCGGGGGGGTGAACACCGGGGAGCTGTTTTTT. This encodes CASSSLGGVNTGELFF.

The rearrangement joins TRBV6-6 to TRBJ2-3, with TRBD2 identical over 7 bases. CDR3 length equals 16 residues. Trimming cost V 6 bases and J 1 base; bases outside gene matches: 10. Germline V CDR1 and CDR2: MNHNY, SVGAGI (reference sequence). The CDR3 DNA follows: TGTGCCAGCAGCCCAGCGGGGAGGGATGGCACAGATACGCAGTATTTT. Translation: CASSPAGRDGTDTQYF.

The chain carries TRBV12-5 and TRBJ2-1; weak D call: TRBD1 (6 bases). The germline V gene encodes CDR1 LGHNT and CDR2 FRNRAP. V was trimmed by 2 bases and J by 10 bases, leaving 24 bases between them. The CDR3 length is 17 residues. The CDR3 sequence: CASGLRPPGHPRAEQFF. CDR3 in DNA: TGTGCTAGTGGTTTGCGGCCCCCGGGACACCCGAGGGCAGAGCAGTTCTTC. The full variable domain, with the rest looked up from reference TRBV12-5 and TRBJ2-1, is DARVTQTPRHKVTEMGQEVTMRCQPILGHNTVFWYRQTMMQGLELLAYFRNRAPLDDSGMPKDRFSAEMPDATLATLKIQPSEPRDSAVYFCASGLRPPGHPRAEQFFGPGTRLTVL.

The V and J genes are TRBV5-1 and TRBJ1-2, with 8 bases identical to TRBD1. In germline, CDR1 is SGHRS, CDR2 YFSETQ. This CDR3 has 15 residues. J gave up 5 bases and V 0 bases, and 6 bases lay outside the gene matches. The DNA for the CDR3 is TGCGCCAGCAGCTTGGTTTCACAGGGGGGTTATGGCTACACCTTC. This gives the protein CASSLVSQGGYGYTF.

In its sample, this clone was seen a few times. The chain links TRBV14 to TRBJ1-2; 7 nucleotides align to TRBD1. Trimming removed 2 bases from V and 7 bases from J; junction bases left unmatched: 13. Germline CDR1 and CDR2: SGHDN and FVKESK. The CDR3 runs to 16 residues. CDR3 in DNA: TGTGCCAGCAGCCAAATCGGACAGGCTTCTGTAGCTGGCTACACCTTC. Residues: CASSQIGQASVAGYTF.

The chain links TRBV5-5 to TRBJ1-3; unclear D gene. The CDR3 is 12 amino acids. The germline V and J ends were trimmed by 4 bases and 7 bases, with 9 bases remaining between them. The germline V gene has CDR1 SGHKS and CDR2 YYEKEE (reference sequence). The CDR3 loop reads CASSTGSNTIYF. As DNA, the CDR3 is TGTGCCAGCAGCACTGGGAGCAACACCATATATTTT.

The chain couples TRBV11-3 to TRBJ1-1; a possible D gene is TRBD1 (5 bases). The CDR3 length is 13 residues. Germline V lookup: CDR1 SGHNT, CDR2 YENEEA. V was cut by 0 bases and J by 5 bases, with 7 bases left in between. The CDR3 reads CASSLEGGTEAFF. The DNA of the CDR3 is TGTGCCAGCAGCTTAGAGGGGGGGACTGAAGCTTTCTTT. Full variable domain (missing parts from reference TRBV11-3 and TRBJ1-1): EAGVVQSPRYKIIEKKQPVAFWCNPISGHNTLYWYLQNLGQGPELLIRYENEEAVDDSQLPKDRFSAERLKGVDSTLKIQPAELGDSAVYLCASSLEGGTEAFFGQGTRLTVV.

The J gene is TRBJ2-7, the V gene TRBV11-2; 9 positions agree with TRBD2. V was pared by 7 bases and J by 2 bases, with 9 bases of the junction left unmatched. The CDR3 is 15 amino acids. Germline CDR1 and CDR2: SGHAT and FQNNGV. CDR3 in DNA: TGTGCCAGCACCCCCCTTGGCGGGAGGGCCTACGAGCAGTACTTC. Translation: CASTPLGGRAYEQYF. Full variable domain (missing parts from reference TRBV11-2 and TRBJ2-7): EAGVAQSPRYKIIEKRQSVAFWCNPISGHATLYWYQQILGQGPKLLIQFQNNGVVDDSQLPKDRFSAERLKGVDSTLKIQPAKLEDSAVYLCASTPLGGRAYEQYFGPGTRLTVT.

This rearrangement joins TRBV12-3 or TRBV12-4 to TRBJ1-1, with 8 bases fitting TRBD1. This CDR3 contains 13 residues. Losses at the gene ends were 7 bases for V and 7 bases for J; bases not matched to a gene: 8. The CDR3 region is CASIQGAGGEAFF. The CDR3 bases are TGTGCCAGCATTCAGGGGGCCGGGGGTGAAGCTTTCTTT.